This T cell receptor (beta chain) was sequenced during a study of response to subunit inactivated influenza vaccine. TCRdb re-derived calls from the RT-PCR reads in MiXCR, one entry per CDR3 protein. The repertoire holds about 540,000 distinct CDR3 sequences, with under 30% as singletons. This CDR3 region has 16 residues. V dropped 0 bases and J dropped 6 bases, with 15 bases sitting between them. Germline V gene sequence: CDR1 SGHVS, CDR2 FNYEAQ. Separately, the same data were catalogued under a study of T cells expressing NK-cell markers. This second study notes: TCR beta cDNA was generated via 5'RACE template switching incorporating UMIs. Of the CD8+ T cells in about 6 donors, about 1.0-7.5% belonged to dominant NKG2C+ clonotypes. Also leading the CD3+CD56-NKG2C+ fraction in a handful of donors were these clonotypes. Nothing established the HCMV specificity of expanded NKG2C+ T cell clones.

Sequencing was performed on CD4+ T cells sorted from PBMCs, taken roughly 12 days after vaccination. The chain employs TRBV7-6 and TRBJ2-1, with a possible D match to TRBD2 (6 bases). This TCR was recovered from a man in his fifties who received an inactivated influenza vaccine. DNA for the CDR3: TGTGCCAGCAGCTTAGCCTTTCGGGGGAGTAGCAATGAGCAGTTCTTC. It codes for CASSLAFRGSSNEQFF.